Following are 20 T cell receptor beta chains from one sample sequenced in a study of spatial heterogeneity in lung cancer. Each CDR3 protein gets one entry after TCRdb re-called the 5' RACE reads with MiXCR. The table has some 15,000 distinct CDR3 sequences, around 10% seen once. Noted time point: sample taken at primary tumor resection. Tumor, nontumor lung or frozen PBMC supplied whole RNA, sequenced without sorting. Sequenced material: PBMCs, taken at surgery. These receptors came from a male donor with early-stage non-small cell lung cancer.

This CDR3 is CASSVEGSGTGELFF. The CDR3 nucleotides are TGTGCCAGCAGTGTCGAGGGATCGGGCACCGGGGAGCTGTTTTTT. The chain is built from TRBV2 and TRBJ2-2, with D possibly matching TRBD2 (5 bases). With 4 bases removed from V and 4 bases from J, the gap between germline ends came to 13 bases. In germline, CDR1 is SNHLY, CDR2 FYNNEI. The CDR3 runs 15 residues.

This clonotype appeared once. The genes are TRBV20-1 and TRBJ2-3; 7 bases agree with TRBD1. This CDR3 comprises 12 residues. Germline assignment: CDR1 DFQATT and CDR2 SNEGSKA (reference sequence). Losses at the gene ends were 3 bases for V and 6 bases for J; bases not matched to a gene: 3. The CDR3 nucleotides read TGCAGTGCTAGCAGGGGGTCCGATACGCAGTATTTT. It encodes CSASRGSDTQYF.

This clonotype was recorded a few times. V gene TRBV5-6 combines with J gene TRBJ1-2; no reliable D call. Trimming took off 9 bases at V and 3 bases at J, with 18 bases between the two ends. Germline V lookup: CDR1 SGHDT, CDR2 YYEEEE. The CDR3 totals 14 residues. CDR3 sequence (DNA): TGTGCCATCATCTTGGAAACAGAGTACTATGGCTACACCTTC. Protein product: CAIILETEYYGYTF. Full variable domain (rest looked up from reference TRBV5-6 and TRBJ1-2): DAGVTQSPTHLIKTRGQQVTLRCSPKSGHDTVSWYQQALGQGPQFIFQYYEEEERQRGNFPDRFSGHQFPNYSSELNVNALLLGDSALYLCAIILETEYYGYTFGSGTRLTVV.

This clonotype came up many times. The chain couples TRBV29-1 to TRBJ2-2; 9 bases are a match to TRBD1. Germline V gene sequence: CDR1 SQVTM, CDR2 ANQGSEA. The trim removed 6 bases at V and 4 bases at J, leaving 9 bases unmatched. This CDR3 comprises 15 residues. CDR3: CSVAYRGLGTGELFF. In DNA, the CDR3 is TGCAGCGTCGCTTACAGGGGGCTAGGCACCGGGGAGCTGTTTTTT.

This clonotype appeared many times. This sequence joins TRBV28 and TRBJ1-4, with 9 bases matching TRBD1. After removal of 8 bases from V and 7 bases from J, the junction contained 5 bases not matched to a gene. From germline, CDR1 is MDHEN and CDR2 SYDVKM. The CDR3 loop spans 13 amino acids. The CDR3 loop is CASRQGELEKLFF. Here the CDR3 DNA reads TGTGCCAGCCGACAGGGGGAACTTGAAAAACTGTTTTTT.

This chain connects TRBV12-3 or TRBV12-4 to TRBJ2-6; D is undetermined. Trimming left V 4 bases short and J 4 bases short, with 11 bases between. There are 15 residues in the CDR3. The CDR3 is CASSYDAGGANVLTF. DNA for the CDR3: TGTGCCAGCAGTTATGACGCCGGCGGGGCCAACGTCCTGACTTTC.

This clonotype was seen ten or more times. The J gene is TRBJ2-1, the V gene TRBV11-2; D is perhaps TRBD2 (5 bases). Trimming removed 1 base from V and 12 bases from J, with 19 bases in between. The CDR3 covers 15 residues. Germline CDR1 reads SGHAT; CDR2 reads FQNNGV. DNA for the CDR3: TGTGCCAGCAGCTTAGCGGGGTCGGGTTCCTTTGGGCAGTTCTTC. It yields the protein CASSLAGSGSFGQFF.

This clonotype was recorded at least ten times. The V and J genes are TRBV20-1 and TRBJ2-5; TRBD2 aligns across 16 bases. V shed 3 bases, J shed 2 bases, and the junction held 3 bases outside the gene matches. Per the germline V gene, CDR1 is DFQATT and CDR2 is SNEGSKA (reference sequence). CDR3 size: 16 residues. CDR3 sequence reads: CSARGTSGREQETQYF. The CDR3 DNA follows: TGCAGTGCTAGGGGGACTAGCGGGAGGGAACAAGAGACCCAGTACTTC.

This clonotype was detected ten times or more. This chain uses TRBV14 with TRBJ2-1; TRBD2 matches 16 bases. CDR3 length: 19 residues. Germline V gene sequence: CDR1 SGHDN, CDR2 FVKESK. V dropped 3 bases and J dropped 9; count of bases not matched to a gene: 14. Written as DNA, the CDR3 is TGTGCCAGCAGCCACGGGACTAGCGGGAGGGCCATGAGAGCTGGTGAGCAGTTCTTC. Its translation is CASSHGTSGRAMRAGEQFF.

This clonotype was detected ten times or more. The chain links TRBV7-3 to TRBJ2-1, with 9 bases aligning to TRBD2. The trim removed 5 bases at V and 5 bases at J, leaving 10 bases unmatched. The CDR3 spans 16 residues. Germline V lookup: CDR1 SGHTA, CDR2 FQGTGA. The CDR3 bases are TGTGCCAGCAGCCCGTTTAGCGGGAGCGTAGACAATGAGCAGTTCTTC. Amino acids: CASSPFSGSVDNEQFF.

This clonotype was recorded at least ten times. This rearrangement joins TRBV7-2 to TRBJ2-2; no clear D. The CDR3 covers 15 residues. Trimming took off 1 base at V and 5 bases at J, with 11 bases between the two ends. In germline, CDR1 is SGHTA, CDR2 FQGNSA. This chain's CDR3 is CASSLGVHRTGELFF. As DNA, the CDR3 is TGTGCCAGCAGCTTAGGGGTCCACCGTACCGGGGAGCTGTTTTTT.

This clonotype was observed many times. CDR3 sequence reads: CASSFEVQGTQYF. The CDR3 DNA is TGTGCCAGCAGCTTCGAGGTTCAGGGGACCCAGTACTTC. The chain couples TRBV11-3 to TRBJ2-5; D might be TRBD1 (5 bases). Deletions cut 3 bases from V and 7 bases from J, with 12 bases between. The CDR3 loop spans 13 amino acids. CDR1 and CDR2 (germline): SGHNT, YENEEA.

Many counts were recorded for this clonotype. The chain recombines TRBV28 with TRBJ1-5; perhaps TRBD1 as D (5 bases). The CDR3 covers 11 residues. Germline assignment: CDR1 MDHEN and CDR2 SYDVKM. The DNA of the CDR3 is TGTGCTTCAGGGACTATGTGGCCCCAGCATTTT. Residues: CASGTMWPQHF.

At least ten counts were recorded for this clonotype. V and J are TRBV29-1 and TRBJ2-2, with D perhaps TRBD2 (6 bases). Germline CDR1 and CDR2: SQVTM and ANQGSEA. V dropped 7 bases and J dropped 6 bases, with 15 bases sitting between them. The CDR3 is 13 amino acids. The CDR3 loop is CSGRVTAPGELFF. CDR3 DNA: TGCAGCGGGAGGGTCACTGCCCCCGGGGAGCTGTTTTTT.

This clonotype was seen many times. This rearrangement joins TRBV6-1 to TRBJ1-1; D not certain. Trimming removed 1 base from V and 5 bases from J, with 8 bases in between. This CDR3 has 13 amino acids. Looked up from germline, CDR1 is MNHNS and CDR2 is SASEGT. The CDR3 sequence: CASSEVRKTEAFF. CDR3 nucleotides: TGTGCCAGCAGTGAAGTTAGGAAAACTGAAGCTTTCTTT.

The V and J genes are TRBV12-3 or TRBV12-4 and TRBJ2-7, with a possible D match to TRBD1 (6 bases). Trimming pared 6 bases from V and 0 bases from J, leaving 15 bases between. The CDR3 is 15 residues long. CDR3 residues: CASSKPTGISYEQYF. DNA for the CDR3: TGTGCCAGCAGCAAGCCGACAGGCATCTCCTACGAGCAGTACTTC.

The table lists this clonotype with many counts. The V gene is TRBV11-2, the J gene TRBJ2-3, with 9 bases fitting TRBD2. CDR3 length: 16 amino acids. The V segment lost 5 bases and the J segment 4 bases; nucleotides outside the gene matches: 10. From germline, CDR1 is SGHAT and CDR2 FQNNGV. The CDR3 nucleotides read TGTGCCAGCAGCCTTAGACGACTAGCGGCCTCAGATACGCAGTATTTT. The encoded protein is CASSLRRLAASDTQYF.

This clonotype appeared many times. The chain couples TRBV6-1 to TRBJ2-2; the D call may be TRBD1 or TRBD2 (5 bases each). Trimming shortened V by 7 bases and J by 1 base, and 10 bases separated the two germline ends. CDR1 and CDR2 (germline): MNHNS, SASEGT. The CDR3 is 14 amino acids. The CDR3 loop reads CASTGTVNTGELFF. In DNA, the CDR3 is TGTGCCAGCACTGGGACGGTGAACACCGGGGAGCTGTTTTTT.

In its sample, this clonotype was seen many times. This chain connects TRBV28 to TRBJ1-1, with 7 bases that match TRBD1. CDR1 and CDR2 from the germline V gene are MDHEN and SYDVKM. The CDR3 has 14 amino acids. The V and J ends lost 7 bases and 1 base, in that order; junction bases with no gene match: 6. CDR3 region: CASKPGGKNTEAFF. Here the CDR3 DNA reads TGTGCCAGCAAACCAGGGGGAAAGAACACTGAAGCTTTCTTT.

This clonotype was found a few times. This chain uses TRBV28 with TRBJ1-5; 7 bases match TRBD1. This CDR3 has 16 residues. V lost 2 bases to trimming and J lost 11 bases; unmatched junction nucleotides: 15. Germline assignment: CDR1 MDHEN and CDR2 SYDVKM. CDR3 residues: CASSLDTGAASVSQHF. The CDR3 region has the DNA TGTGCCAGCAGTTTAGATACAGGGGCCGCCTCGGTGTCCCAGCATTTT.